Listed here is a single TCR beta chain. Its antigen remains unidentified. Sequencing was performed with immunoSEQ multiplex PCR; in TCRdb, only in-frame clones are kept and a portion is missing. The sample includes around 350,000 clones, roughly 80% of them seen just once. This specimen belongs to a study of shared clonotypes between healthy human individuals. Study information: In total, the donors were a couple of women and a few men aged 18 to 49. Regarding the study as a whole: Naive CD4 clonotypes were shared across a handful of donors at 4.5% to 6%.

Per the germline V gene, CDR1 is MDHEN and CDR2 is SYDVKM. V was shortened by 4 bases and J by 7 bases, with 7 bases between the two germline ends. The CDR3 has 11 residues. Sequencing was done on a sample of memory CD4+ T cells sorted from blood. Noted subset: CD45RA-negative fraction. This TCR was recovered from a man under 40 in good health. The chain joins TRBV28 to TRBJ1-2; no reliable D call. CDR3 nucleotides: TGTGCCAGCAGTTCACTACCTGGCTACACCTTC. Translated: CASSSLPGYTF.